This TCR beta chain is drawn from a study of T cell responses to AZD1222 COVID-19 vaccine. Sequencing was performed with immunoSEQ multiplex PCR; in TCRdb, only in-frame clones are kept and a portion is missing. In the table there are 100,000 to 150,000 clones, more than 80% of which are singletons. Comment on this clone: Antigen unknown.

Findings and caveats of the study: Only after the peak T cell response were repertoires sampled. Clonal diversity was possibly underestimated, and the donors were mostly white British, with more females. Baseline serostatus was positive in only six or seven AZD1222 recipients.

Trimming removed 2 bases at V and 5 bases at J, with 2 bases between. This CDR3 is built from 11 residues. The germline V gene encodes CDR1 MNHEY and CDR2 SVGEGT. This sequence originates from an adult who received the MenACWY meningococcal vaccine as a control. The starting material was peripheral blood, obtained 28 days after the second dose of the MenACWY control vaccine. The chain has TRBV6-2 or TRBV6-3 and TRBJ2-3; D is unresolved. The CDR3 is CASSYGDTQYF. In DNA form, the CDR3 reads TGTGCCAGCAGTTACGGAGATACGCAGTATTTT.